Presented here are 15 T cell receptor beta chains from one specimen sequenced in a study of a mutant IDH1 vaccine in newly diagnosed glioma. The antigens for these receptors are not known. Assay: immunoSEQ multiplex PCR; the TCRdb copy retains only in-frame clones and omits some. Among some 60,000 clones, 80% to 90% were seen once, and the ten largest hold approximately 4.2%. Time point given: week 5, during vaccination. Each dose of the vaccine consisted of 300 ug of mutant IDH1 20-mer peptide, with topical imiquimod. The sample here was PBMCs, taken from a glioma patient whose treatment included an IDH1 peptide vaccine. Every receptor here comes from a middle-aged woman with glioma.

The chain uses TRBV30 and TRBJ1-5; D may be TRBD1 (5 bases). This CDR3 region has 14 residues. From germline, CDR1 is GTSNPN and CDR2 SVGIG (reference sequence). V dropped 7 bases and J dropped 2 bases, with 15 bases sitting between them. This chain's CDR3 is CASTGTQGNQPQHF. The CDR3 DNA reads as TGTGCCTCCACCGGGACGCAAGGCAATCAGCCCCAGCATTTT.

CDR3 DNA sequence: TGCGCCAGCAGCCAAACCCCGGACAGAATGAACACTGAAGCTTTCTTT. Protein sequence: CASSQTPDRMNTEAFF. This chain joins TRBV4-1 and TRBJ1-1, with D perhaps TRBD1 (6 bases). Germline V gene data show CDR1 as MGHRA and CDR2 as YSYEKL. Trimming pared 2 bases from V and 0 bases from J, leaving 13 bases between. The CDR3 covers 16 residues.

This clone was recorded only once. The genes are TRBV29-1 and TRBJ1-1; TRBD1 aligns across 7 bases. The CDR3 is 14 residues long. Germline V gene data show CDR1 as SQVTM and CDR2 as ANQGSEA. The ends lost 7 bases at V and 6 bases at J; junction bases unmatched: 14. The CDR3 protein is CSGSGRQGVSEAFF. For the CDR3, the DNA is TGCAGCGGTTCCGGTAGGCAGGGGGTCTCTGAAGCTTTCTTT.

The genes are TRBV7-9 and TRBJ2-5, with TRBD1 as a possible D gene (5 bases). Trimming cost V 5 bases and J 5 bases, with 18 bases left between them. Germline CDR1 SEHNR, CDR2 FQNEAQ (reference sequence). This CDR3 is built from 15 residues. CDR3 nucleotides: TGTGCCAGCAGCGGGATAGGTTCAGGGATCGAGACCCAGTACTTC. As protein: CASSGIGSGIETQYF.

This clone occurred once. The chain recombines TRBV7-2 with TRBJ2-7, with D uncertain. V was clipped by 5 bases and J by 5 bases, with 13 bases between them. Germline V CDR1 and CDR2: SGHTA, FQGNSA. The CDR3 is 13 amino acids. CDR3 loop: CASSTALVDEQYF. CDR3 bases: TGTGCCAGCAGCACGGCTTTGGTGGACGAGCAGTACTTC.

The rearrangement uses TRBV6-5 and TRBJ1-2; TRBD1 matches at 7 bases. Germline CDR1 and CDR2: MNHEY and SVGAGI. The CDR3 is 13 amino acids. With V trimmed by 6 bases and J by 8 bases, 9 bases remained unmatched. The CDR3, as DNA: TGTGCCAGCAGCACCGGGACAGCGAGAGGCTACACCTTC. This encodes CASSTGTARGYTF.

This chain connects TRBV7-9 to TRBJ1-2, with a possible D match to TRBD1 (5 bases). V shed 0 bases and J shed 0 bases, with 14 bases lying between them. Germline V gene lookup returns CDR1 SEHNR and CDR2 FQNEAQ (reference sequence). There are 17 residues in the CDR3. The CDR3 here is CASSLATGTESNYGYTF. CDR3 DNA: TGTGCCAGCAGCTTAGCCACAGGCACCGAATCTAACTATGGCTACACCTTC.

The rearrangement uses TRBV7-9 and TRBJ1-1; 7 nucleotides match TRBD1. CDR1 and CDR2 from the germline V gene are SEHNR and FQNEAQ (reference sequence). The CDR3 is 14 amino acids. V lost 4 bases, J lost 1 base, and 3 bases stayed unmatched. Written as DNA, the CDR3 is TGTGCCAGCAGCTGGACAGGAACGAACACTGAAGCTTTCTTT. It is translated as CASSWTGTNTEAFF.

The chain recombines TRBV5-4 with TRBJ2-1, with D perhaps matching TRBD1 (5 bases). V lost 0 bases and J 1 base, leaving 11 bases between the germline ends. Germline CDR1 reads SGHNT; CDR2 reads YYREEE (reference sequence). The length of the CDR3 is 16 residues. The CDR3 here is CASSLAPAGSYNEQFF. CDR3 nucleotides: TGTGCCAGCAGCTTGGCCCCTGCAGGGTCCTACAATGAGCAGTTCTTC.

This chain uses TRBV5-6 with TRBJ2-3, with a tentative D call TRBD2 (6 bases). Looked up from germline, CDR1 is SGHDT and CDR2 is YYEEEE. The CDR3 spans 15 residues. V shed 3 bases and J shed 2 bases, with 13 bases lying between them. This chain's CDR3 is CASSWGGEPTDTQYF. In DNA, the CDR3 is TGTGCCAGCAGCTGGGGCGGGGAGCCCACAGATACGCAGTATTTT. The full variable domain, its missing parts supplied by reference TRBV5-6 and TRBJ2-3, is DAGVTQSPTHLIKTRGQQVTLRCSPKSGHDTVSWYQQALGQGPQFIFQYYEEEERQRGNFPDRFSGHQFPNYSSELNVNALLLGDSALYLCASSWGGEPTDTQYFGPGTRLTVL.

This chain joins TRBV6-5 and TRBJ1-2; tentatively, D is TRBD1 (6 bases). There are 15 residues in the CDR3. Germline V gives CDR1 MNHEY, CDR2 SVGAGI. V was shortened by 6 bases and J by 2 bases, with 16 bases between the two germline ends. The CDR3 nucleotides are TGTGCCAGCAGGCCAGGGTTCGGGGGCAACTATGGCTACACCTTC. It is translated as CASRPGFGGNYGYTF.

The rearrangement links TRBV29-1 to TRBJ1-1, with TRBD1 identical over 8 bases. The trim removed 7 bases at V and 0 bases at J, leaving 4 bases unmatched. There are 13 residues in the CDR3. Germline lookup yields CDR1 SQVTM and CDR2 ANQGSEA. In DNA form, the CDR3 reads TGCAGCGCCCGGACAGGGATGAACACTGAAGCTTTCTTT. Translated: CSARTGMNTEAFF.

This clone is deemed medium-sized (0.01 to 0.1%). This chain links TRBV27 with TRBJ1-1; possibly TRBD1 for D (6 bases). V was trimmed by 2 bases and J by 1 base, leaving 20 bases between them. This CDR3 has 18 amino acids. The V gene's germline CDR1 is MNHEY and CDR2 SMNVEV (reference sequence). CDR3 sequence reads: CASSLIGNRGGRNTEAFF. CDR3 nucleotide sequence: TGTGCCAGCAGTTTAATCGGGAATAGGGGGGGAAGGAACACTGAAGCTTTCTTT.

This clone has a single count. The chain links TRBV13 to TRBJ2-1, with unresolved D. Per germline, CDR1 PRHDT and CDR2 FYEKMQ (reference sequence). V shed 5 bases and J shed 5 bases, with 13 bases lying between them. This CDR3 comprises 14 residues. CDR3 sequence (DNA): TGTGCCAGCAGCACCTGGACCGTCAACAATGAGCAGTTCTTC. This sequence encodes CASSTWTVNNEQFF.

CDR3 bases: TGTGCCAGCAGCTTAGGCTCGAACAATCAGCCCCAGCATTTT. Encoded protein: CASSLGSNNQPQHF. The chain uses TRBV7-8 and TRBJ1-5; no firm D call. Germline assignment: CDR1 SGHVS and CDR2 FQNEAQ. The CDR3 is 14 residues long. Between the trimmed V and J ends, which lost 1 base and 3 bases, there was a span of 7 bases.